The source of this T cell receptor (beta chain) is a study of patients and donors after allogeneic stem cell transplantation. TCRdb fed the RT-PCR reads into MiXCR, producing one record per CDR3 protein. The profile shows about 230,000 distinct CDR3 sequences, roughly 15% of them singletons. Germline values: CDR1 SGHRS, CDR2 YFSETQ. The V end was cut by 0 bases, the J end by 7 bases, with 13 bases between. The CDR3 spans 15 residues. The sequenced sample consisted of blood, either unsorted or a sorted T cell fraction (not recorded which). The sequence came from a human donor who was either an allogeneic HSCT recipient or a stem cell or donor lymphocyte infusion donor (not recorded which). It is not recorded whose cells these are; they may come from a transplant donor. This chain connects TRBV5-1 to TRBJ1-4; no reliable D call. CDR3 coding DNA: TGCGCCAGCAGCTTGGTGGCCAACTCCCGTGAAAAACTGTTTTTT. Protein: CASSLVANSREKLFF.